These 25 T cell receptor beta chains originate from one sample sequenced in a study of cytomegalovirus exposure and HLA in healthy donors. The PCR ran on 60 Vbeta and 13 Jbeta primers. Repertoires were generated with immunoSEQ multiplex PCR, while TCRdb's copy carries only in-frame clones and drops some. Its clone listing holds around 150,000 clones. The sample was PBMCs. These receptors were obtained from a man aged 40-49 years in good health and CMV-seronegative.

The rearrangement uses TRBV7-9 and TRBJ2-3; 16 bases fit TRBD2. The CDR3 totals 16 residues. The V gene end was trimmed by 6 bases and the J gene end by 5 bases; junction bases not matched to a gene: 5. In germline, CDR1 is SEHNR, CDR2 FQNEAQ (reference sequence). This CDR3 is CASSSGLAGGVDTQYF. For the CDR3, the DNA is TGTGCCAGCAGTTCGGGACTAGCGGGGGGGGTAGATACGCAGTATTTT.

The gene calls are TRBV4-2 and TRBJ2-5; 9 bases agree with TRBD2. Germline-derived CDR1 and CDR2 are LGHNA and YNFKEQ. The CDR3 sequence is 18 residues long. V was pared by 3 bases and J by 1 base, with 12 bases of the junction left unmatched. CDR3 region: CASSQGVGGGALQETQYF. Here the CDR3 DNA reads TGTGCCAGCAGCCAGGGAGTGGGCGGGGGGGCGCTCCAAGAGACCCAGTACTTC.

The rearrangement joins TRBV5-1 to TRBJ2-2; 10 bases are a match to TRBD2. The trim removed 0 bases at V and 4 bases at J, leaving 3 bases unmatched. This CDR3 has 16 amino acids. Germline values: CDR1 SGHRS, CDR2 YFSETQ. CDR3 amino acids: CASSLGASGGTGELFF. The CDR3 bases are TGCGCCAGCAGCTTGGGAGCTAGCGGGGGCACCGGGGAGCTGTTTTTT.

DNA for the CDR3: TGTGCCAGCAGCTTAGATGGCTTCTACAATGAGCAGTTCTTC. This translates into CASSLDGFYNEQFF. The chain has TRBV7-8 and TRBJ2-1; D is unclear. Per germline, CDR1 SGHVS and CDR2 FQNEAQ. The CDR3 runs 14 residues. Trimming removed 1 base at V and 3 bases at J, with 7 bases between.

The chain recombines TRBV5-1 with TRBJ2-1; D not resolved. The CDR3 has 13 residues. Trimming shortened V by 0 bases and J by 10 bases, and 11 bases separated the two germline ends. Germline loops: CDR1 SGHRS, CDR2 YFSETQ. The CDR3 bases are TGCGCCAGCAGCTTGGAGACACGGTCGGAGCAGTTCTTC. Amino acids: CASSLETRSEQFF. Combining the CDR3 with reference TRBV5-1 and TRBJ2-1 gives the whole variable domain KAGVTQTPRYLIKTRGQQVTLSCSPISGHRSVSWYQQTPGQGLQFLFEYFSETQRNKGNFPGRFSGRQFSNSRSEMNVSTLELGDSALYLCASSLETRSEQFFGPGTRLTVL.

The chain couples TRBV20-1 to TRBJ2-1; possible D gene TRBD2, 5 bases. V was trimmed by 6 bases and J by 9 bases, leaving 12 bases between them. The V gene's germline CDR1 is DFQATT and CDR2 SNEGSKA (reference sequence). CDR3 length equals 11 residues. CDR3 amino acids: CSALPEGEQFF. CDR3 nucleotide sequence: TGCAGTGCCCTACCTGAGGGTGAGCAGTTCTTC.

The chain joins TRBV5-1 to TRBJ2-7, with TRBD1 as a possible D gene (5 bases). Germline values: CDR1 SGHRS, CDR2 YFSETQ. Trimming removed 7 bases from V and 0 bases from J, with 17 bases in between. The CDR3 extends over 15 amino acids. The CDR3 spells CASSKPTVSSYEQYF. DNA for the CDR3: TGCGCCAGCTCCAAACCGACAGTGAGCTCCTACGAGCAGTACTTC.

CDR3 loop: CASSVESFADSGYRGYTF. The CDR3 nucleotides read TGTGCCAGCAGCGTAGAGAGTTTTGCCGACAGTGGGTACCGGGGCTACACCTTC. The gene calls are TRBV9 and TRBJ1-2; D is perhaps TRBD1 (5 bases). CDR3 size: 18 residues. Trimming took off 0 bases at V and 8 bases at J, with 26 bases between the two ends. Germline values: CDR1 SGDLS, CDR2 YYNGEE.

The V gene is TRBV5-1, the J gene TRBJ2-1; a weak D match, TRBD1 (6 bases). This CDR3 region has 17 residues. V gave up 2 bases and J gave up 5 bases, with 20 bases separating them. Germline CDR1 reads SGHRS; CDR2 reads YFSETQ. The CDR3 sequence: CASSFLGTSGEDNEQFF. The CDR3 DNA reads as TGCGCCAGCAGCTTCTTAGGGACGTCAGGGGAAGACAATGAGCAGTTCTTC.

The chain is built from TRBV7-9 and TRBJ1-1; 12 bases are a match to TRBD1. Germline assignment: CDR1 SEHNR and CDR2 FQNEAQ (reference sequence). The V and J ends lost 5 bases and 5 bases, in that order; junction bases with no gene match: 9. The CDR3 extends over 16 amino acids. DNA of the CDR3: TGTGCCAGCAGCGGGCGGGACAGGGGGCCGAATACTGAAGCTTTCTTT. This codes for CASSGRDRGPNTEAFF.

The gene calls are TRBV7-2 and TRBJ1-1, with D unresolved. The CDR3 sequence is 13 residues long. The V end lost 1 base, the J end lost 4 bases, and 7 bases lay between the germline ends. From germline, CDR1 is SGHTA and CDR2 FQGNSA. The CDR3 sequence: CASSLGWPTEAFF. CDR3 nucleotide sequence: TGTGCCAGCAGCTTAGGGTGGCCCACTGAAGCTTTCTTT.

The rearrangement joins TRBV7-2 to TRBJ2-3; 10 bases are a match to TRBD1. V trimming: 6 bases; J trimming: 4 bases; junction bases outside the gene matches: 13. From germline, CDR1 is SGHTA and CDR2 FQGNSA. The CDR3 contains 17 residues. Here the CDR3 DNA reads TGTGCCAGCAGGCGGTATATGGACAGGGGGTGGTCAGATACGCAGTATTTT. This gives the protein CASRRYMDRGWSDTQYF.

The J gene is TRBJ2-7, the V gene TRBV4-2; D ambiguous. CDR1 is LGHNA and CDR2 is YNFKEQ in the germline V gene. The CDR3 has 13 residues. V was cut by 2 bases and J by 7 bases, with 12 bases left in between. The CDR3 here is CASSQNLHREQYF. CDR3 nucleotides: TGTGCCAGCAGCCAAAATCTCCACCGGGAGCAGTACTTC.

CDR3 nucleotide sequence: TGTGCCAGCAGCTGGGGGGACACCGGGGAGCTGTTTTTT. Translating it yields CASSWGDTGELFF. J is TRBJ2-2 and V is TRBV5-4, with D possibly matching TRBD2 (6 bases). V lost 3 bases to trimming and J lost 3 bases, with 6 bases between them. Per the germline V gene, CDR1 is SGHNT and CDR2 is YYREEE (reference sequence). The CDR3 spans 13 residues.

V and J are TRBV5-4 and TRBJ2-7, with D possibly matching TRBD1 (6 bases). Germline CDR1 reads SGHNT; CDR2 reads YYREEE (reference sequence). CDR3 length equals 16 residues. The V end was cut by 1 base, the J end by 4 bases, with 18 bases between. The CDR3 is CASSLRYGQSPYEQYF. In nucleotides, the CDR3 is TGTGCCAGCAGCTTGAGGTATGGACAGAGCCCTTACGAGCAGTACTTC.

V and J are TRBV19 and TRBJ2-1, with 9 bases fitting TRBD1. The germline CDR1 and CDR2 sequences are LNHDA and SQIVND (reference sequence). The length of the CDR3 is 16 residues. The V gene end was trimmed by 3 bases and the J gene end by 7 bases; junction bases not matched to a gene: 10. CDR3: CASSMSSRQGENEQFF. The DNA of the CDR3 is TGTGCCAGTAGTATGTCCTCTAGACAGGGGGAGAATGAGCAGTTCTTC.

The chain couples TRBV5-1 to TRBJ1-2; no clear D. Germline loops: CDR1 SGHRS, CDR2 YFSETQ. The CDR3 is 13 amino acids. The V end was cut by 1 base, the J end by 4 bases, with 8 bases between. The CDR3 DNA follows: TGCGCCAGCAGCTTGAGTTGGAGCTATGGCTACACCTTC. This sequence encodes CASSLSWSYGYTF.

The chain's CDR3 is CASSVGVQGANEKLFF. The CDR3 DNA sequence: TGTGCCAGCAGCGTAGGAGTACAGGGGGCTAATGAAAAACTGTTTTTT. V gene TRBV9 combines with J gene TRBJ1-4, with TRBD1 identical over 8 bases. Germline V gene data show CDR1 as SGDLS and CDR2 as YYNGEE. V lost 0 bases and J lost 3; bases outside the gene matches: 4. The CDR3 is 16 residues long. The full variable domain, with the rest looked up from reference TRBV9 and TRBJ1-4, is DSGVTQTPKHLITATGQRVTLRCSPRSGDLSVYWYQQSLDQGLQFLIQYYNGEERAKGNILERFSAQQFPDLHSELNLSSLELGDSALYFCASSVGVQGANEKLFFGSGTQLSVL.

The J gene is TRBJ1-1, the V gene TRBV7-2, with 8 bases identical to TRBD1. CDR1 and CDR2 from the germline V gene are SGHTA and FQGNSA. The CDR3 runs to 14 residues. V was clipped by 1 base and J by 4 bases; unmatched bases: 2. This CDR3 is CASSLDRGGTEAFF. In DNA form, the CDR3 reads TGTGCCAGCAGCTTAGACAGGGGGGGCACTGAAGCTTTCTTT.

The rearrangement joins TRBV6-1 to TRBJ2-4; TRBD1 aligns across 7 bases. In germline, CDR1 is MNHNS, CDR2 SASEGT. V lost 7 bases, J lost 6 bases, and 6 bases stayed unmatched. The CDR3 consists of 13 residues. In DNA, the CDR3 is TGTGCCAGCACCCCGGGACAGCCAAACATTCAGTACTTC. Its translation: CASTPGQPNIQYF.

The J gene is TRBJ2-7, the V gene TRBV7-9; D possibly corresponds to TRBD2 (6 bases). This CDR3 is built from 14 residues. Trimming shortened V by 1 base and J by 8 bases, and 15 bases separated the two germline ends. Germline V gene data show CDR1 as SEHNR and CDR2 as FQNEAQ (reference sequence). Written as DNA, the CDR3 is TGTGCCAGCAGCTTAGAGGCAGTGCGGGGTCAGCAGTACTTC. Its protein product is CASSLEAVRGQQYF.

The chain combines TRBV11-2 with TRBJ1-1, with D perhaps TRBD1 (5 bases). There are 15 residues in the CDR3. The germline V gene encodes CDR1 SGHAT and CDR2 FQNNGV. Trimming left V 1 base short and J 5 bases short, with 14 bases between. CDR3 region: CASSLVVGQGTEAFF. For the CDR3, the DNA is TGTGCCAGCAGCTTAGTGGTAGGCCAGGGAACTGAAGCTTTCTTT.

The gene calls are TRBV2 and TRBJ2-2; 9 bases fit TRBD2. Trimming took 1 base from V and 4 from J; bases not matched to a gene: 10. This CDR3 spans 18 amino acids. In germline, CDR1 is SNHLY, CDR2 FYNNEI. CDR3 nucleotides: TGTGCCAGCAGTGAAGGGATTAGCGGGGGCCTTGGCACCGGGGAGCTGTTTTTT. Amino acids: CASSEGISGGLGTGELFF.

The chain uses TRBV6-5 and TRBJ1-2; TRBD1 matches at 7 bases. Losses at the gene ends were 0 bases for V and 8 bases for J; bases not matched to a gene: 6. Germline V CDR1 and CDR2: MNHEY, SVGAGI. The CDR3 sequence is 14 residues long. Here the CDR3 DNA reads TGTGCCAGCAGTTACTCGGAGGGGGCGCGAGGCTACACCTTC. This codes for CASSYSEGARGYTF.

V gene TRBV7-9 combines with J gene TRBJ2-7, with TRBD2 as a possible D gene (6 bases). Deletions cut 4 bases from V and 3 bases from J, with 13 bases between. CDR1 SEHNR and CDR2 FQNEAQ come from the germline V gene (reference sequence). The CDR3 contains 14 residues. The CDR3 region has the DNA TGTGCCAGCAGCTCGGGCATAGCGGACTACGAGCAGTACTTC. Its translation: CASSSGIADYEQYF.